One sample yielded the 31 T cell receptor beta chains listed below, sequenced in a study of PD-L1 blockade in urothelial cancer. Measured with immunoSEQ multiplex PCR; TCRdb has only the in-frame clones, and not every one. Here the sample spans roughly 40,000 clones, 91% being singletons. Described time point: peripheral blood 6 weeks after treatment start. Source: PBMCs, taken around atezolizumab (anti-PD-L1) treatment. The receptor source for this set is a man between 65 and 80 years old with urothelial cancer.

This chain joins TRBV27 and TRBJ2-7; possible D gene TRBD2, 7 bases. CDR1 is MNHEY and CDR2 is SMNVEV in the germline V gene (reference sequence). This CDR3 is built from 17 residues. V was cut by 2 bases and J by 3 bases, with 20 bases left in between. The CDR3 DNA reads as TGTGCCAGCAGTTTACGGTGGGGGGGCGGGAGTTTCTACGAGCAGTACTTC. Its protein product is CASSLRWGGGSFYEQYF.

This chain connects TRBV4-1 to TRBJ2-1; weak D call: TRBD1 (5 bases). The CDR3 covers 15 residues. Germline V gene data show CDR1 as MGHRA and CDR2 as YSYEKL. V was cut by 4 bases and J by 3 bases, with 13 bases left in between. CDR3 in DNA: TGCGCCAGCAGCCGAATGGGGCGGTTCTACAATGAGCAGTTCTTC. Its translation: CASSRMGRFYNEQFF.

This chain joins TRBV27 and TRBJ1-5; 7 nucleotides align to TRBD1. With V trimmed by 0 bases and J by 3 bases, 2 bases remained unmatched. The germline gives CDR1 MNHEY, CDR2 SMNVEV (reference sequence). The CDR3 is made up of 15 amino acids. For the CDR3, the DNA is TGTGCCAGCAGTTTATCGGGGACAGACAATCAGCCCCAGCATTTT. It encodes CASSLSGTDNQPQHF.

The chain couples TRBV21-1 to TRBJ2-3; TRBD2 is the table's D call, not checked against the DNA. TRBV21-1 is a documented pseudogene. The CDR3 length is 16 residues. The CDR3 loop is CASSKEAGARTDTQYF. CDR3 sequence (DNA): TGTGCCAGCAGCAAAGAAGCGGGAGCCCGCACAGATACGCAGTATTTT.

This chain's CDR3 is CAISERPHRQGLQNQPQHF. CDR3 bases: TGTGCCATCAGTGAGAGGCCACATAGACAGGGTCTGCAGAATCAGCCCCAGCATTTT. The gene calls are TRBV10-3 and TRBJ1-5; 7 bases are a match to TRBD1. CDR3 length equals 19 residues. The V and J ends lost 2 bases and 4 bases, in that order; junction bases with no gene match: 17. Per germline, CDR1 ENHRY and CDR2 SYGVKD.

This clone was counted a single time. The CDR3 nucleotides are TGCGCCAGCAGCCCAACAGGTTCTTCTGGGGCCAACGTCCTGACTTTC. This codes for CASSPTGSSGANVLTF. The chain carries TRBV5-1 and TRBJ2-6; possibly TRBD1 for D (5 bases). The CDR3 extends over 16 amino acids. V lost 4 bases to trimming and J lost 1 base, with 12 bases between them. Per germline, CDR1 SGHRS and CDR2 YFSETQ.

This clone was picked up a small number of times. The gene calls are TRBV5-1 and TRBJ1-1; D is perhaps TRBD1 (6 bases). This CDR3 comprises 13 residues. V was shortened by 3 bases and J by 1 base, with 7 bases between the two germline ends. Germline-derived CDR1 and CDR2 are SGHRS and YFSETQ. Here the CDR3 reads CASSSGQNTEAFF. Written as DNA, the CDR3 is TGCGCCAGCAGCTCGGGACAGAACACTGAAGCTTTCTTT.

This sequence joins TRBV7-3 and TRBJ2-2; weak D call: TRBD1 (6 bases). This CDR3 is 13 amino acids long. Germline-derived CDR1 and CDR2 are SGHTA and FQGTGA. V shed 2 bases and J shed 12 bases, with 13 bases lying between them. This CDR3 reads CASSLGRGEKLFF. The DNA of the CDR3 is TGTGCCAGCAGCTTAGGCAGGGGCGAGAAGCTGTTTTTT.

CDR3 sequence: CASSSFVSGLPDRDTGELFF. The CDR3 nucleotides are TGCGCCAGCAGCTCTTTCGTTTCGGGCTTGCCGGACAGGGACACCGGGGAGCTGTTTTTT. This sequence joins TRBV5-1 and TRBJ2-2; 8 positions agree with TRBD1. In germline, CDR1 is SGHRS, CDR2 YFSETQ. The CDR3 has 20 residues. The junction had 19 bases not matched to a gene; V was cut back by 3 bases and J by 3 bases.

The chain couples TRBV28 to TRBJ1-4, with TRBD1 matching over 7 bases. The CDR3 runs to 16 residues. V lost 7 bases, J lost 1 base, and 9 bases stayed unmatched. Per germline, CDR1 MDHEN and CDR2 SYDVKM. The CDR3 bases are TGTGCCAGCAACCCGACAGGGATGAAAACTAATGAAAAACTGTTTTTT. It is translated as CASNPTGMKTNEKLFF.

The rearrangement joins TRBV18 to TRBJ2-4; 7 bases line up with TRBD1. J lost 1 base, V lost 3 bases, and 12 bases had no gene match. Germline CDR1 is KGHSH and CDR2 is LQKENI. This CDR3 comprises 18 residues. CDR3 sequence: CASSPGQRGQMAKNIQYF. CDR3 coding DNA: TGTGCCAGCTCACCGGGACAGAGGGGTCAAATGGCCAAAAACATTCAGTACTTC.

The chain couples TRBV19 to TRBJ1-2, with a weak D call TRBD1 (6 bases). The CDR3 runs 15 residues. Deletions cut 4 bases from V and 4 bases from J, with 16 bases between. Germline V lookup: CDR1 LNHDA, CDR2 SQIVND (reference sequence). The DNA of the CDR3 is TGTGCCAGTAGTACCTCCCCCCAGGGGCCCTATGGCTACACCTTC. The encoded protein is CASSTSPQGPYGYTF. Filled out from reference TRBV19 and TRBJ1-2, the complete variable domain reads DGGITQSPKYLFRKEGQNVTLSCEQNLNHDAMYWYRQDPGQGLRLIYYSQIVNDFQKGDIAEGYSVSREKKESFPLTVTSAQKNPTAFYLCASSTSPQGPYGYTFGSGTRLTVV.

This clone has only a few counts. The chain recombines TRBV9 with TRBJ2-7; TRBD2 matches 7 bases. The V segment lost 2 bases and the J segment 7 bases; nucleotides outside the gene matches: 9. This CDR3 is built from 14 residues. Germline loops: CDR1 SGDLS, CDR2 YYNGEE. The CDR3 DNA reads TGTGCCAGCAGCGTTACCCGGGAGGCCAGGGAGCAGTACTTC. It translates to CASSVTREAREQYF.

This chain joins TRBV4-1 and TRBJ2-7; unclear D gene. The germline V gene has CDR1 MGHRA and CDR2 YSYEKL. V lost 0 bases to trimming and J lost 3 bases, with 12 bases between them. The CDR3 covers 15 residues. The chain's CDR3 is CASSQEAADNYEQYF. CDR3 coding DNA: TGCGCCAGCAGCCAAGAGGCGGCAGATAACTACGAGCAGTACTTC.

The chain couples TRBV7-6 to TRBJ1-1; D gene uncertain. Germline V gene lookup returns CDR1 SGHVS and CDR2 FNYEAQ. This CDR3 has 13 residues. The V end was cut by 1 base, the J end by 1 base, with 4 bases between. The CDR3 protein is CASSLGQNTEAFF. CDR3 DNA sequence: TGTGCCAGCAGCTTAGGGCAGAACACTGAAGCTTTCTTT. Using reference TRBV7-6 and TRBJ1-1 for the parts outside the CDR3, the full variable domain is GAGVSQSPRYKVTKRGQDVALRCDPISGHVSLYWYRQALGQGPEFLTYFNYEAQQDKSGLPNDRFSAERPEGSISTLTIQRTEQRDSAMYRCASSLGQNTEAFFGQGTRLTVV.

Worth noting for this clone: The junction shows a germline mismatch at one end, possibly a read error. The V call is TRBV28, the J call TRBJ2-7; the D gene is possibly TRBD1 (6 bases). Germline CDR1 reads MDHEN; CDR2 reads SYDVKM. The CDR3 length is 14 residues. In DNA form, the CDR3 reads TGTGCCAGCACTTTACGGACAGCCTCCTACGAGCAGTACTTC. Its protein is CASTLRTASYEQYF.

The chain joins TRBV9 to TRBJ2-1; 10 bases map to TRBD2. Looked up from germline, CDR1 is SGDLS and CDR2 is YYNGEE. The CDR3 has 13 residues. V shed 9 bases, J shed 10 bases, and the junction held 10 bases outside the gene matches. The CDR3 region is CATGTSELAEQFF. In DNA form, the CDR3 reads TGTGCCACCGGGACTAGCGAACTCGCGGAGCAGTTCTTC.

CDR3 sequence reads: CAWSGGPTGQNTEAFF. CDR3 DNA sequence: TGTGCCTGGAGTGGGGGCCCTACAGGACAAAACACTGAAGCTTTCTTT. V and J are TRBV30 and TRBJ1-1; tentatively, D is TRBD1 (5 bases). The germline CDR1 and CDR2 sequences are GTSNPN and SVGIG (reference sequence). The CDR3 extends over 16 amino acids. With 1 base removed from V and 2 bases from J, the gap between germline ends came to 17 bases.

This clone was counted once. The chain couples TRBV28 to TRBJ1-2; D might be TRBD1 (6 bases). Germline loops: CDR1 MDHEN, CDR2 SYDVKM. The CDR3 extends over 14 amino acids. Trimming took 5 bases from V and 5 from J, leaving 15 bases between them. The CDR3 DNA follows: TGTGCCAGCAGTCCACCACAGGGCCGATATGGCTACACCTTC. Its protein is CASSPPQGRYGYTF.

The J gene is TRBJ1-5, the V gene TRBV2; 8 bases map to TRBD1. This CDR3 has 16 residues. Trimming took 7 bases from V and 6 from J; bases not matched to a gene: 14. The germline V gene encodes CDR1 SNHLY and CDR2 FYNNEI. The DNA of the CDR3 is TGTGCCAGCAAGGGGGGCTCAGACAGGGGAAGTCAGCCCCAGCATTTT. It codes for CASKGGSDRGSQPQHF.

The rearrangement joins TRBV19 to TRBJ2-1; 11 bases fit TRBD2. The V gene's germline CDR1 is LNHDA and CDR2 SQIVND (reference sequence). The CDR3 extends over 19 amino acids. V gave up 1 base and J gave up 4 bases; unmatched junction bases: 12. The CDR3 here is CASSIGLAGGVGWYNEQFF. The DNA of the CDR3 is TGTGCCAGTAGTATAGGTCTAGCGGGAGGCGTCGGCTGGTACAATGAGCAGTTCTTC.

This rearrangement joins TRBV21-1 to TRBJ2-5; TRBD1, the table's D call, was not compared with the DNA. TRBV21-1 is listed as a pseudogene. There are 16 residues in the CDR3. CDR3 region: CASSKDRTNYKETQYF. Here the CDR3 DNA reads TGTGCCAGCAGCAAAGATCGGACAAACTACAAAGAGACCCAGTACTTC.

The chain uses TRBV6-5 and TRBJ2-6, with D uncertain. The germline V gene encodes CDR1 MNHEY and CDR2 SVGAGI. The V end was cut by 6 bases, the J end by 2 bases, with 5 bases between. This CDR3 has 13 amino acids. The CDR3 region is CASRQPGANVLTF. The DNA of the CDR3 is TGTGCCAGCAGACAGCCTGGGGCCAACGTCCTGACTTTC.

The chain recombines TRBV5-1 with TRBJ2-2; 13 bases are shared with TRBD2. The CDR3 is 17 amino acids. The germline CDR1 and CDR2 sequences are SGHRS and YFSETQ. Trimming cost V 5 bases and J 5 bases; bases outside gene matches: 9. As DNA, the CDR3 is TGCGCCAGCAGTCAAGGACTAGCGGGAGAAAGGACCGGGGAGCTGTTTTTT. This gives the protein CASSQGLAGERTGELFF.

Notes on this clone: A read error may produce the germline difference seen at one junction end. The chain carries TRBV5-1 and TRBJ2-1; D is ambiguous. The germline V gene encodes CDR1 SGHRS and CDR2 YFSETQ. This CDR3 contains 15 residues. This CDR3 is CVSSLVGSTLNEQFF. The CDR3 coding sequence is TGCGTCAGCAGCTTGGTAGGCTCGACTTTGAATGAGCAGTTCTTC.

The CDR3 loop reads CASSLGAIDEQYF. The CDR3 bases are TGTGCCAGCTCCCTAGGGGCTATAGACGAGCAGTACTTC. The V gene is TRBV18, the J gene TRBJ2-7; TRBD1 is a possible D gene (5 bases). The V end was cut by 6 bases, the J end by 5 bases, with 14 bases between. Germline lookup yields CDR1 KGHSH and CDR2 LQKENI. The CDR3 sequence is 13 residues long.

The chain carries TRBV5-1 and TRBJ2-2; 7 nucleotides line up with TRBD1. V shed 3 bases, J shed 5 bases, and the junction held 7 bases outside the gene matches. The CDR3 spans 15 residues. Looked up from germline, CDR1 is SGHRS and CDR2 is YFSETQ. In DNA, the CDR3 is TGCGCCAGCAGCTACGGGACAGATCTAACCGGGGAGCTGTTTTTT. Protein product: CASSYGTDLTGELFF.

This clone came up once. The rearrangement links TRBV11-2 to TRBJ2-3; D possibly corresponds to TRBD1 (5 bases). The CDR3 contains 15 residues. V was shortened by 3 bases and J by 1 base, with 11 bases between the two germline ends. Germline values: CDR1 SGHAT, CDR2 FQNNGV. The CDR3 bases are TGTGCCAGCAGCTTTATAGCCAGGGGCACAGATACGCAGTATTTT. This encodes CASSFIARGTDTQYF.

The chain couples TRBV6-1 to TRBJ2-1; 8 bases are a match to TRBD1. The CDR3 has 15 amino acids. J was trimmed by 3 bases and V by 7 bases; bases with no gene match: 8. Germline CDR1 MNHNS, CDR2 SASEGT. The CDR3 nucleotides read TGTGCCAGCAAAACGGGACAGGACGTCTACAATGAGCAGTTCTTC. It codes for CASKTGQDVYNEQFF.

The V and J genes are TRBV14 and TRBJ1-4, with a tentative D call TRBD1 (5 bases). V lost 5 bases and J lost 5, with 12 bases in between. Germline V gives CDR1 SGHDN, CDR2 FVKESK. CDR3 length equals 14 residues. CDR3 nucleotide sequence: TGTGCCAGCAGCGTGGCCAGGGTAAATGAAAAACTGTTTTTT. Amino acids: CASSVARVNEKLFF.

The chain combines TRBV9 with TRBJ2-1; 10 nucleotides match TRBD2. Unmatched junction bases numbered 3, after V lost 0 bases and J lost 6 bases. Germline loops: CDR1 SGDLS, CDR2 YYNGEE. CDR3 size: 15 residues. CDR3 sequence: CASSVAASGSNEQFF. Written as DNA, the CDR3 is TGTGCCAGCAGCGTAGCGGCTAGCGGGAGCAATGAGCAGTTCTTC.